Following are 11 T cell receptor beta chains from one sample sequenced in a study of blood T cell repertoires in COVID-19. The repertoire was sequenced with immunoSEQ multiplex PCR; TCRdb's copy has only in-frame clones and lacks some. The sample records under 250,000 clones, 75% to 90% being singletons. The sample was PBMCs or T cells enriched from blood (not recorded which). The receptors originated from a woman aged 18 to 35 in a cohort exposed to, infected with or recovered from COVID-19 (not recorded which).

The chain uses TRBV5-1 and TRBJ1-2, with 8 bases identical to TRBD1. CDR3 size: 15 residues. V shed 4 bases and J 2 bases; nucleotides not matched to a gene: 7. Per the germline V gene, CDR1 is SGHRS and CDR2 is YFSETQ. The CDR3 sequence: CASSLQGAYNYGYTF. In DNA form, the CDR3 reads TGCGCCAGCAGCCTGCAGGGGGCGTACAACTATGGCTACACCTTC. The full variable domain, completed using reference TRBV5-1 and TRBJ1-2, is KAGVTQTPRYLIKTRGQQVTLSCSPISGHRSVSWYQQTPGQGLQFLFEYFSETQRNKGNFPGRFSGRQFSNSRSEMNVSTLELGDSALYLCASSLQGAYNYGYTFGSGTRLTVV.

The CDR3 loop reads CASSPPRTGFYEQYF. CDR3 nucleotide sequence: TGTGCCAGCTCACCACCGAGGACAGGGTTCTACGAGCAGTACTTC. V gene TRBV18 combines with J gene TRBJ2-7; 8 positions agree with TRBD1. This CDR3 has 15 amino acids. Germline V gene sequence: CDR1 KGHSH, CDR2 LQKENI. V lost 0 bases to trimming and J lost 3 bases; unmatched junction nucleotides: 4. Full variable domain (missing parts from reference TRBV18 and TRBJ2-7): NAGVMQNPRHLVRRRGQEARLRCSPMKGHSHVYWYRQLPEEGLKFMVYLQKENIIDESGMPKERFSAEFPKEGPSILRIQQVVRGDSAAYFCASSPPRTGFYEQYFGPGTRLTVT.

This clone was recorded only once. J is TRBJ1-3 and V is TRBV9; TRBD1 matches at 12 bases. Trimming removed 0 bases from V and 0 bases from J; junction bases left unmatched: 7. Germline V gene lookup returns CDR1 SGDLS and CDR2 YYNGEE. The CDR3 covers 19 residues. Here the CDR3 DNA reads TGTGCCAGCAGCGTAGAGGGGACAGGGGGCCTAGTCTCTGGAAACACCATATATTTT. Encoded protein: CASSVEGTGGLVSGNTIYF.

The V call is TRBV5-1, the J call TRBJ1-1; TRBD1 agrees at 7 bases. V was pared by 2 bases and J by 5 bases, with 6 bases of the junction left unmatched. The CDR3 sequence is 14 residues long. Looked up from germline, CDR1 is SGHRS and CDR2 is YFSETQ. The CDR3 reads CASSFQGVLTEAFF. The CDR3 DNA reads as TGCGCCAGCAGCTTTCAGGGGGTATTGACTGAAGCTTTCTTT.

This chain links TRBV5-1 with TRBJ1-1; tentatively, D is TRBD1 (6 bases). The V gene's germline CDR1 is SGHRS and CDR2 YFSETQ. Trimming took off 0 bases at V and 8 bases at J, with 11 bases between the two ends. The CDR3 length is 13 residues. The CDR3 nucleotides are TGCGCCAGCAGCTTGGTAGGACAGCAAGAAGCTTTCTTT. It yields the protein CASSLVGQQEAFF.

V is TRBV11-2 and J is TRBJ1-1, with D perhaps matching TRBD1 (5 bases). Germline-derived CDR1 and CDR2 are SGHAT and FQNNGV. V was pared by 5 bases and J by 9 bases, with 13 bases between. The CDR3 spans 12 residues. CDR3 residues: CASSHRGSKAFF. The CDR3 DNA sequence: TGTGCCAGCAGCCACCGGGGGTCCAAAGCTTTCTTT.

V usage is TRBV4-1 and J usage is TRBJ2-1; D gene unclear. The CDR3 runs 16 residues. V lost 0 bases and J lost 0, with 9 bases in between. Germline V gives CDR1 MGHRA, CDR2 YSYEKL. The chain's CDR3 is CASSQDWASSYNEQFF. DNA of the CDR3: TGCGCCAGCAGCCAAGATTGGGCGAGCTCCTACAATGAGCAGTTCTTC.

J is TRBJ2-1 and V is TRBV7-9, with 8 bases lining up with TRBD1. V gave up 5 bases and J gave up 12 bases; unmatched junction bases: 12. CDR1 is SEHNR and CDR2 is FQNEAQ in the germline V gene (reference sequence). The CDR3 covers 14 residues. The chain's CDR3 is CASSPPGQVRGQFF. The CDR3 nucleotides are TGTGCCAGCAGCCCTCCGGGACAGGTCCGAGGGCAGTTCTTC.

This chain joins TRBV28 and TRBJ2-2; 8 positions match TRBD1. The CDR3 contains 14 residues. The junction had 9 bases not matched to a gene; V was cut back by 8 bases and J by 7 bases. Germline V gene data show CDR1 as MDHEN and CDR2 as SYDVKM. The CDR3 region is CASGQGPHFGELFF. CDR3 bases: TGTGCCAGCGGACAGGGACCTCATTTCGGGGAGCTGTTTTTT.

V usage is TRBV25-1 and J usage is TRBJ2-2, with 11 bases identical to TRBD1. The CDR3 length is 16 residues. Germline V gives CDR1 MGHDK, CDR2 SYGVNS. Unmatched junction bases numbered 5, after V lost 5 bases and J lost 3 bases. The CDR3 loop reads CASSWDRGVDTGELFF. In DNA form, the CDR3 reads TGTGCCAGCAGTTGGGACAGGGGGGTTGACACCGGGGAGCTGTTTTTT.

The chain links TRBV11-2 to TRBJ2-7; 9 nucleotides align to TRBD1. V trimming: 8 bases; J trimming: 5 bases; junction bases outside the gene matches: 10. The CDR3 has 14 amino acids. The germline V gene has CDR1 SGHAT and CDR2 FQNNGV. In nucleotides, the CDR3 is TGTGCCAGCGGATTGATACAGGGGGCCGACGAGCAGTACTTC. Translated, it gives CASGLIQGADEQYF.